The 9 T cell receptor beta chains below were found in one sample sequenced in a study of blood T cell repertoires in COVID-19. Using immunoSEQ multiplex PCR, the repertoire was profiled, and TCRdb retains in-frame clones only, with some absent. This sample has about 190,000 clones, with 75% to 90% found just once. Source material: peripheral blood. The source is a young man with acute or convalescent COVID-19.

V gene TRBV3-1 (or the pseudogene TRBV3-2) combines with J gene TRBJ2-7; 8 bases match TRBD2. CDR3 length: 13 amino acids. Germline V gene lookup returns CDR1 LGHDT and CDR2 YNNKEL (reference sequence). V dropped 2 bases and J dropped 9; count of bases not matched to a gene: 6. The CDR3 reads CASSQPGTRGQYF. DNA for the CDR3: TGTGCCAGCAGCCAACCCGGGACTAGAGGGCAGTACTTC.

CDR3 DNA sequence: TGTGCCAGCAGCCCTGGTGGGGGGAGTAGCACAGATACGCAGTATTTT. The encoded protein is CASSPGGGSSTDTQYF. The chain links TRBV9 to TRBJ2-3; possible D gene TRBD2, 6 bases. Germline V gene sequence: CDR1 SGDLS, CDR2 YYNGEE. Trimming cost V 4 bases and J 0 bases, with 15 bases left between them. This CDR3 is 16 amino acids long.

V usage is TRBV9 and J usage is TRBJ2-2, with D possibly matching TRBD1 (6 bases). Germline loops: CDR1 SGDLS, CDR2 YYNGEE. CDR3 length: 17 residues. Deletions cut 3 bases from V and 0 bases from J, with 15 bases between. The CDR3 loop reads CASSALDRTPNTGELFF. CDR3 in DNA: TGTGCCAGCAGCGCATTAGACAGGACCCCGAACACCGGGGAGCTGTTTTTT.

V is TRBV6-1 and J is TRBJ2-3; the match to TRBD2 covers 9 bases. Germline trimming cut 2 bases from V and 4 bases from J; bases unmatched to any gene: 4. The CDR3 runs 15 residues. CDR1 and CDR2 (germline): MNHNS, SASEGT. The CDR3 spells CASSESAGGPDTQYF. CDR3 bases: TGTGCCAGCAGTGAATCAGCGGGAGGCCCAGATACGCAGTATTTT.

The genes are TRBV5-1 and TRBJ2-3; the match to TRBD2 covers 8 bases. CDR1 SGHRS and CDR2 YFSETQ come from the germline V gene. The V segment lost 4 bases and the J segment 2 bases; nucleotides outside the gene matches: 6. This CDR3 has 15 residues. CDR3 coding DNA: TGCGCCAGCAGCACCCAGCGGGGGCCCACAGATACGCAGTATTTT. The encoded protein is CASSTQRGPTDTQYF.

The V call is TRBV28, the J call TRBJ2-1, with D unclear. Germline CDR1 is MDHEN and CDR2 is SYDVKM. This CDR3 region has 15 residues. V lost 3 bases and J 0 bases, leaving 9 bases between the germline ends. CDR3 region: CASSLTQSSYNEQFF. CDR3 coding DNA: TGTGCCAGCAGTTTGACACAAAGCTCCTACAATGAGCAGTTCTTC.

The chain couples TRBV4-1 to TRBJ2-7, with TRBD1 matching over 8 bases. This CDR3 region has 17 residues. The germline V gene has CDR1 MGHRA and CDR2 YSYEKL. V lost 7 bases, J lost 0 bases, and 14 bases stayed unmatched. CDR3 in DNA: TGCGCCAGCACCCCTGGGGGACGGACAGGGCGCTCCTACGAGCAGTACTTC. Encoded protein: CASTPGGRTGRSYEQYF.

The chain joins TRBV5-1 to TRBJ1-1; TRBD1 matches 10 bases. Looked up from germline, CDR1 is SGHRS and CDR2 is YFSETQ. The CDR3 is 15 amino acids. Trimming cost V 2 bases and J 3 bases; bases outside gene matches: 4. In DNA form, the CDR3 reads TGCGCCAGCAGCTTAGATGGACAGGGGGACACTGAAGCTTTCTTT. Protein: CASSLDGQGDTEAFF.

V and J are TRBV7-6 and TRBJ2-5, with a possible D match to TRBD1 (5 bases). CDR1 is SGHVS, CDR2 FNYEAQ, per germline. The CDR3 spans 15 residues. V was pared by 5 bases and J by 4 bases, with 17 bases between. The CDR3 here is CASSLNKGGAETQYF. As DNA, the CDR3 is TGTGCCAGCAGCCTCAACAAGGGTGGGGCAGAGACCCAGTACTTC.